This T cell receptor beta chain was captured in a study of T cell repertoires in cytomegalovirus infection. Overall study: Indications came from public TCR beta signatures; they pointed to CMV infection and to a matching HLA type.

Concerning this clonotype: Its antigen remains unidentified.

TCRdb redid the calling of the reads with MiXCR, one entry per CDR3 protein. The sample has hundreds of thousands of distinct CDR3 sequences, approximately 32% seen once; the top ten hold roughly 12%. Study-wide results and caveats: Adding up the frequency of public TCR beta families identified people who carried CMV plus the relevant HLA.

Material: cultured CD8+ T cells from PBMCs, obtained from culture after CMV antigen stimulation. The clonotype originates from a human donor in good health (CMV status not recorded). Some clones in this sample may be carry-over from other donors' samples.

The CDR3 region is CSVEGIGTSGGLVQETQYF. The CDR3 nucleotides read TGCAGCGTTGAGGGGATCGGGACTAGCGGGGGGCTCGTCCAAGAGACCCAGTACTTC. The chain has TRBV29-1 and TRBJ2-5; 15 bases are shared with TRBD2. The CDR3 runs 19 residues. Germline V lookup: CDR1 SQVTM, CDR2 ANQGSEA. V was clipped by 3 bases and J by 1 base; unmatched bases: 12.